Listed here is a single T cell receptor (beta chain). Study donors comprised healthy, HIV-negative adults devoid of recent acute infection or vaccination. Both subsets, CD45RA+ naive and CD45RA-negative memory, were split from the CD4+ cells. Profiled with immunoSEQ multiplex PCR; TCRdb holds only in-frame clones, not every one. The sample holds some 2,500,000 clones; less than 95% are singletons and the top ten take around 0.35%. The data are from a study of shared clonotypes between healthy human individuals. Study details: The study enrolled a couple of women and a few men aged 18 to 49. Each donor had three CD4 naive, three CD4 memory, two CD8 naive and one CD8 memory plate.

V gave up 0 bases and J gave up 8 bases; unmatched junction bases: 7. This CDR3 has 15 amino acids. Looked up from germline, CDR1 is MNHNS and CDR2 is SASEGT. The chain employs TRBV6-1 and TRBJ1-2, with 9 bases identical to TRBD1. This TCR derives from a man between 18 and 29 years old in good health. Some clones in this sample may be carry-over from other donors' samples. The sample consisted of naive CD4+ T cells from PBMCs. The subset is: CD45RA+ positively selected. The CDR3 nucleotides read TGTGCCAGCAGTGAAGCCCACGGACAGGGGCGAGGCTACACCTTC. Encoded protein: CASSEAHGQGRGYTF.